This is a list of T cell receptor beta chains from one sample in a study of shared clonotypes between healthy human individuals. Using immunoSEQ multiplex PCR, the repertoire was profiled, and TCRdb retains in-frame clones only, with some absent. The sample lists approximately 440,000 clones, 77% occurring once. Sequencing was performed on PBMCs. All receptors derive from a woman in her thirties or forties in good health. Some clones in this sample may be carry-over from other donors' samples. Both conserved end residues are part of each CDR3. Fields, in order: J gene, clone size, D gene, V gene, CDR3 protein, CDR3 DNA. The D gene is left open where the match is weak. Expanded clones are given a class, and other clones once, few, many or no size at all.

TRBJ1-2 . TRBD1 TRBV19 CASSIRDSYGYTF TGTGCCAGTAGTATACGGGACAGCTATGGCTACACCTTC
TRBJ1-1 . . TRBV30 CAWSSGVGGTEAFF TGTGCCTGGAGTAGTGGGGTGGGGGGCACTGAAGCTTTCTTT
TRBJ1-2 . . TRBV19 CASSIEGYGYTF TGTGCCAGTAGTATAGAGGGCTATGGCTACACCTTC
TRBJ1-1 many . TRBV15 CATSRGYTEAFF TGTGCCACCAGCAGGGGGTACACTGAAGCTTTCTTT
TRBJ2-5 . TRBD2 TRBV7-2 CASSLFAGEETQYF TGTGCCAGCAGCCTTTTTGCGGGAGAAGAGACCCAGTACTTC
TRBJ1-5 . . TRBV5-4 CASSSDPSNQPQHF TGTGCCAGCAGCTCGGACCCTAGCAATCAGCCCCAGCATTTT
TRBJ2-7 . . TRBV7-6 CASSLVGGTEPYEQYF TGTGCCAGCAGCTTAGTCGGTGGGACGGAACCCTACGAGCAGTACTTC
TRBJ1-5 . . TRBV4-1 CASSQAGSQPQHF TGCGCCAGCAGCCAGGCCGGTAGTCAGCCCCAGCATTTT
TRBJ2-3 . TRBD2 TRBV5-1 CASSPAGVTHGGQYF TGCGCCAGCAGCCCCGCGGGAGTAACCCACGGGGGGCAGTATTTT
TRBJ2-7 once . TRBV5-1 CASSLTTGYYEQYF TGCGCCAGCAGCTTGACCACGGGATACTACGAGCAGTACTTC
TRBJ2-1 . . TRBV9 CASSVEYGTDSYNEQFF TGTGCCAGCAGCGTAGAGTACGGGACTGACTCCTACAATGAGCAGTTCTTC
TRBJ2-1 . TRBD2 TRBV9 CASSVSPTLTSGSGNEQFF TGTGCCAGCAGCGTTTCCCCCACCCTGACTAGCGGGAGCGGGAATGAGCAGTTCTTC
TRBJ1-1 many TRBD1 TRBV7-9 CASSPGTGRPMNTEAFF TGTGCCAGCAGCCCCGGGACAGGGCGTCCGATGAACACTGAAGCTTTCTTT
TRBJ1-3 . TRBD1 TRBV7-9 CASSPRGLGNTIYF TGTGCCAGCAGCCCAAGGGGGCTGGGAAACACCATATATTTT
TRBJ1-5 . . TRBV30 CAWPPGWPQHF TGTGCCTGGCCCCCGGGGTGGCCCCAGCATTTT
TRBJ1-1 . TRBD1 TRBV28 CASSPGGGGNAEAFF TGTGCCAGCAGTCCAGGGGGCGGCGGTAACGCTGAAGCTTTCTTT
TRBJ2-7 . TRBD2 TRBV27 CASSLRAQREREQYF TGTGCCAGCAGTTTACGGGCTCAGCGGGAACGCGAGCAGTACTTC
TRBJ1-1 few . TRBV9 CASSVWAANTEAFF TGTGCCAGCAGCGTATGGGCAGCGAACACTGAAGCTTTCTTT
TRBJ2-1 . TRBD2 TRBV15 CATSRSGGDYNEQFF TGTGCCACCAGCCGGAGTGGGGGGGACTACAATGAGCAGTTCTTC
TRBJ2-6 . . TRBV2 CASRGLRGAGANVLTF TGTGCCAGCAGAGGGCTCCGGGGAGCGGGGGCCAACGTCCTGACTTTC
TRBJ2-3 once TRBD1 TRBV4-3 CASSHQQGATDTQYF TGCGCCAGCAGCCACCAACAGGGGGCCACAGATACGCAGTATTTT
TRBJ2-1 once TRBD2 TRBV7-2 CASSLTPGLEQFF TGTGCCAGCAGCTTAACCCCGGGACTAGAGCAGTTCTTC
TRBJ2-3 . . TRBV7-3 CASSLFGDTQYF TGTGCCAGCAGCTTATTTGGAGATACGCAGTATTTT
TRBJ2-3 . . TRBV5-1 CASSLQDSSTDTQYF TGCGCCAGCAGCTTACAGGATTCTAGCACAGATACGCAGTATTTT
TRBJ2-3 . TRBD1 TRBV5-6 CASSSLTGMADTQYF TGTGCCAGCAGCTCTTTGACAGGGATGGCAGATACGCAGTATTTT
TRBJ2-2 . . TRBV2 CASSVQSTGELFF TGTGCCAGCAGTGTACAGAGCACCGGGGAGCTGTTTTTT
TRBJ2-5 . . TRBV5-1 CASSLAAGAAEETQYF TGCGCCAGCAGCTTGGCCGCTGGGGCAGCGGAGGAGACCCAGTACTTC
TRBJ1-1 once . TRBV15 CATSRPTGRRGTEAFF TGTGCCACCAGCAGACCTACCGGACGGCGGGGCACTGAAGCTTTCTTT
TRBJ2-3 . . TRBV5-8 CASSRTLGSTDTQYF TGTGCCAGCAGCCGCACACTAGGGAGCACAGATACGCAGTATTTT
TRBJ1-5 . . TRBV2 CASRGSGRNNQPQHF TGTGCCAGCCGGGGTTCGGGACGGAACAATCAGCCCCAGCATTTT
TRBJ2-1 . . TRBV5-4 CASSTGNSYNEQFF TGTGCCAGCAGCACCGGGAATTCCTACAATGAGCAGTTCTTC
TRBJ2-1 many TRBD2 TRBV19 CASTPAGVGGNEQFF TGTGCCAGTACCCCCGCGGGAGTGGGTGGGAATGAGCAGTTCTTC
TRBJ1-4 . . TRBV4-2 CASSSRWGGEKLFF TGTGCCAGCAGCTCCCGGTGGGGTGGTGAAAAACTGTTTTTT
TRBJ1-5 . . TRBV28 CASTLGAQPQHF TGTGCCAGCACCTTAGGGGCCCAGCCCCAGCATTTT
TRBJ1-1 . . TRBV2 CARMRNTEAFF TGTGCCAGGATGAGGAACACTGAAGCTTTCTTT
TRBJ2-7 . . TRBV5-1 CASSFPGAHYEQYF TGCGCCAGCAGCTTTCCGGGGGCGCACTACGAGCAGTACTTC
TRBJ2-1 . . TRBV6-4 CASSAQGGYNEQFF TGTGCCAGCAGTGCCCAGGGGGGGTACAATGAGCAGTTCTTC
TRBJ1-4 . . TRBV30 CAWRDSRELFF TGTGCCTGGAGGGACAGCCGAGAACTGTTTTTT
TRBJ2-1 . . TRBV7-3 CASSSRGASQNEQFF TGTGCCAGCAGCTCCAGGGGCGCCTCACAGAATGAGCAGTTCTTC
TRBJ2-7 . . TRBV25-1 CASSEFGTAGYEQYF TGTGCCAGCAGTGAATTCGGTACAGCCGGTTACGAGCAGTACTTC
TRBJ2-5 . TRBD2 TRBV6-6 CASSNELAGGPETQYF TGTGCCAGCAGTAACGAACTAGCGGGAGGGCCCGAGACCCAGTACTTC
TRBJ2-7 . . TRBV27 CASRSTPRGAREQYF TGTGCCAGCAGGTCAACGCCCCGGGGGGCGCGAGAGCAGTACTTC
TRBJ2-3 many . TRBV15 CATRNTYDTDTQYF TGTGCCACCAGAAATACCTACGACACAGATACGCAGTATTTT
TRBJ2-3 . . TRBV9 CASSVGGSGSQYF TGTGCCAGCAGCGTAGGGGGCTCAGGGTCGCAGTATTTT
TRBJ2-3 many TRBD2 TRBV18 CASSPGLAGVSQYF TGTGCCAGCTCACCAGGACTAGCGGGAGTTTCGCAGTATTTT
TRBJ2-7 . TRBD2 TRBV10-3 CATTRGASSYEQYF TGTGCCACAACGCGGGGGGCGAGCTCCTACGAGCAGTACTTC
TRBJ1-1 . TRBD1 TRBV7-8 CASSSRFGQGGNAEAFF TGTGCCAGCAGCTCTAGATTCGGACAGGGAGGAAACGCTGAAGCTTTCTTT
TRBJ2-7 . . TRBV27 CASSPNRVYEQYF TGTGCCAGCAGTCCCAACAGGGTCTACGAGCAGTACTTC
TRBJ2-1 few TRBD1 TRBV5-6 CASSLGGRTQGNNEQFF TGTGCCAGCAGCTTGGGGGGTCGGACACAGGGGAACAATGAGCAGTTCTTC
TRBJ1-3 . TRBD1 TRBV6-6 CASSPGQGGNTIYF TGTGCCAGCAGTCCCGGACAGGGGGGAAACACCATATATTTT
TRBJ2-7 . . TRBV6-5 CASMTGGGDEQYF TGTGCCAGCATGACCGGAGGGGGCGACGAGCAGTACTTC
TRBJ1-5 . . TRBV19 CASSSGRQYSNQPQHF TGTGCCAGTAGTTCCGGACGGCAGTATAGCAATCAGCCCCAGCATTTT